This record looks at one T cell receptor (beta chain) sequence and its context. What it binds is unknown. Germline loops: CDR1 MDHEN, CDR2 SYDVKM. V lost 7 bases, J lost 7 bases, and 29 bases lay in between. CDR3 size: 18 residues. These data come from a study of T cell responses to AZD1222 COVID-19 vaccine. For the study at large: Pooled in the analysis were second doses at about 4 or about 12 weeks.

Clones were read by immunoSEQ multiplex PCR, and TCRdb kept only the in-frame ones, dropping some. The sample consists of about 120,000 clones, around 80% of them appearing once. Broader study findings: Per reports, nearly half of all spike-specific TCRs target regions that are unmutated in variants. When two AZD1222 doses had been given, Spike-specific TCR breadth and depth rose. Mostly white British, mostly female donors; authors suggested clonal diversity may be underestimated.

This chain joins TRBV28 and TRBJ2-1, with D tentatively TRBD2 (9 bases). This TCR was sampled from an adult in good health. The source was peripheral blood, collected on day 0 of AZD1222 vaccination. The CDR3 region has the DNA TGTGCCAGCACCCCTGCCAGGGGGCTCCTAGCGGGGAGGAATGAGCAGTTCTTC. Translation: CASTPARGLLAGRNEQFF.